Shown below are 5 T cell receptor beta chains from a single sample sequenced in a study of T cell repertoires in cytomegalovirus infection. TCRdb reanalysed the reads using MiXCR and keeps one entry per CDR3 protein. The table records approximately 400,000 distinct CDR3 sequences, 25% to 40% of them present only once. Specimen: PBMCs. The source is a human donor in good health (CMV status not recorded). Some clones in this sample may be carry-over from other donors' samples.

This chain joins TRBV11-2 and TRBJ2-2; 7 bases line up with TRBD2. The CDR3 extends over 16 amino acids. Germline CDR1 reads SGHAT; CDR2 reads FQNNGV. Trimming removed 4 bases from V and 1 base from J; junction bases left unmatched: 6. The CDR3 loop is CASSSLLAVNTGELFF. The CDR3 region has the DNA TGTGCCAGCAGCTCCCTTCTAGCGGTGAACACCGGGGAGCTGTTTTTT.

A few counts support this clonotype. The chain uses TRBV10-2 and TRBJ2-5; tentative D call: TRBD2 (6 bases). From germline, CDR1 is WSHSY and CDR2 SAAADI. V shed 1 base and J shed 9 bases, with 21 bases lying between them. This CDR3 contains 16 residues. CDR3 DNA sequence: TGCGCCAGCAGTGAGTGGAGGGCACCACTCCTCGTGGCCCAGTACTTC. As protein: CASSEWRAPLLVAQYF.

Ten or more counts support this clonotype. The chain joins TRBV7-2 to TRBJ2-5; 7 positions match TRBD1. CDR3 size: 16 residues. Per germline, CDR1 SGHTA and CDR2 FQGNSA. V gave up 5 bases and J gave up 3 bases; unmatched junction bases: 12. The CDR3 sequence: CASSPLGGGMKETQYF. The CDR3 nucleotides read TGTGCCAGCAGCCCCCTAGGGGGCGGTATGAAAGAGACCCAGTACTTC. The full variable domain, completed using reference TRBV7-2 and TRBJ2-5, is GAGVSQSPSNKVTEKGKDVELRCDPISGHTALYWYRQSLGQGLEFLIYFQGNSAPDKSGLPSDRFSAERTGGSVSTLTIQRTQQEDSAVYLCASSPLGGGMKETQYFGPGTRLLVL.

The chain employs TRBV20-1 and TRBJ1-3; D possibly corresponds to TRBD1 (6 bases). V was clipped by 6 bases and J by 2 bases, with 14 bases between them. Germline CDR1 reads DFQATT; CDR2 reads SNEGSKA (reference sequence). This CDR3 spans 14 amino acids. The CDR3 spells CSARPYRAGNTIYF. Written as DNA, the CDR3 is TGCAGTGCCCGCCCCTACAGGGCTGGAAACACCATATATTTT.

CDR3 amino acids: CAISESRFKTDYNEQFF. CDR3 in DNA: TGTGCCATCAGTGAGTCGAGGTTCAAGACTGATTACAATGAGCAGTTCTTC. The V and J genes are TRBV10-3 and TRBJ2-1; no definite D call. Germline CDR1 and CDR2: ENHRY and SYGVKD. There are 17 residues in the CDR3. Trimming pared 0 bases from V and 4 bases from J, leaving 16 bases between.